This T cell receptor beta chain was sequenced in a study of long-term antiretroviral therapy in people with HIV. Study-level points and caveats: No data were available on ART adherence, viral resistance or therapy changes. Pre-ART expanded clones dominated the repertoire at every time point.

Note on this clone: The antigen remains undetermined.

Germline V CDR1 and CDR2: WSHSY, SAAADI. The CDR3 contains 15 residues. Trimming removed 0 bases at V and 5 bases at J, with 10 bases between. Sequencing relied on immunoSEQ assay v3.0, run at survey level. Some clones are missing from TCRdb's copy, which holds only in-frame ones; the method was immunoSEQ multiplex PCR. The sample records over 20,000 clones, around 87% being singletons. The TCR originated in a woman in her forties or fifties with HIV. The chain combines TRBV10-2 with TRBJ2-2; D is unclear. The sample was unsorted PBMCs, taken roughly 2.7 years after starting antiretroviral therapy. The CDR3 DNA reads TGCGCCAGCAGTGAGTCGTCTAGTCTGACCGGGGAGCTGTTTTTT. Its translation: CASSESSSLTGELFF.